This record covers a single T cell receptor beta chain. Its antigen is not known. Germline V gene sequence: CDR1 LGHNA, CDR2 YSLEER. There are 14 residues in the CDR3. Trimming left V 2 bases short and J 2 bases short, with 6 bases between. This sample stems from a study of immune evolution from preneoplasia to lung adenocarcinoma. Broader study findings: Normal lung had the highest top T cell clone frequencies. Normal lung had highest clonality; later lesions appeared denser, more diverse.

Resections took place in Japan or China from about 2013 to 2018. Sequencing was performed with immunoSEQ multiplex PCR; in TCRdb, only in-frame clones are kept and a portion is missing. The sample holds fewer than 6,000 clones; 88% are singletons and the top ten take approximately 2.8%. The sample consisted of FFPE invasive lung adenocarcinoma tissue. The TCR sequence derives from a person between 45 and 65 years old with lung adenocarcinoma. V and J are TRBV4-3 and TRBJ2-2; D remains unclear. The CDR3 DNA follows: TGCGCCAGCAGCCAACCGGCAAACACCGGGGAGCTGTTTTTT. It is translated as CASSQPANTGELFF.